The 10 T cell receptor beta chains listed next were all sequenced from one sample in a study of cytomegalovirus exposure and HLA in healthy donors. The PCR was carried out with 60 Vbeta primers and 13 Jbeta primers. Data came from immunoSEQ multiplex PCR; TCRdb stores just in-frame clones and leaves some out. The sample includes approximately 93,000 clones, roughly 60% of them seen just once. Input material: PBMCs. The receptors shown here come from a boy between 10 and 17 years old in good health and CMV-seropositive.

The V and J genes are TRBV6-1 and TRBJ2-1; D uncertain. V lost 0 bases and J 9 bases, leaving 9 bases between the germline ends. Germline CDR1 MNHNS, CDR2 SASEGT. The CDR3 spans 13 residues. CDR3 amino acids: CASSEARSGEQFF. CDR3 DNA sequence: TGTGCCAGCAGTGAAGCAAGGAGTGGTGAGCAGTTCTTC.

The table lists this clone with a count of one. The chain employs TRBV7-6 and TRBJ1-1; 8 bases are shared with TRBD1. J lost 0 bases, V lost 5 bases, and 5 bases had no gene match. CDR3 size: 15 residues. The germline CDR1 and CDR2 sequences are SGHVS and FNYEAQ. The chain's CDR3 is CASSTRTGLNTEAFF. The DNA for the CDR3 is TGTGCCAGCAGCACCCGGACAGGGTTGAACACTGAAGCTTTCTTT.

This chain joins TRBV28 and TRBJ1-1; 9 positions agree with TRBD1. CDR3 length: 17 amino acids. J gave up 1 base and V 6 bases, and 12 bases lay outside the gene matches. The germline gives CDR1 MDHEN, CDR2 SYDVKM. In DNA, the CDR3 is TGTGCCAGCAGCTACAAACGGACAGGGGAAAGGAACACTGAAGCTTTCTTT. Amino acids: CASSYKRTGERNTEAFF.

The sample holds a few counts of this clone. The chain combines TRBV25-1 with TRBJ1-2; tentatively, D is TRBD1 (6 bases). CDR3 length: 14 amino acids. Germline V gene data show CDR1 as MGHDK and CDR2 as SYGVNS. V lost 2 bases and J 3 bases, leaving 10 bases between the germline ends. The CDR3 loop reads CASSEPGGHYGYTF. The CDR3 DNA reads TGTGCCAGCAGTGAACCGGGGGGCCACTATGGCTACACCTTC.

This sequence joins TRBV30 and TRBJ1-6; 11 bases are a match to TRBD1. The ends lost 1 base at V and 9 bases at J; junction bases unmatched: 5. The CDR3 extends over 15 amino acids. Looked up from germline, CDR1 is GTSNPN and CDR2 is SVGIG (reference sequence). The CDR3 DNA reads as TGTGCCTGGAGTGGCGGGACAGGGGGAGTTTCACCCCTCCACTTT. It encodes CAWSGGTGGVSPLHF.

The rearrangement links TRBV6-1 to TRBJ1-2; tentative D call: TRBD1 (6 bases). The germline V gene has CDR1 MNHNS and CDR2 SASEGT. The V end was cut by 3 bases, the J end by 5 bases, with 16 bases between. The CDR3 is made up of 15 amino acids. The CDR3, as DNA: TGTGCCAGCAGTGAGGCGCGGGGGCGTATGTATGGCTACACCTTC. Amino acid sequence: CASSEARGRMYGYTF.

There are a few counts of this clone. The rearrangement joins TRBV7-6 to TRBJ1-4; D gene uncertain. The V and J ends lost 5 bases and 8 bases respectively, with 18 bases between them. CDR1 is SGHVS and CDR2 is FNYEAQ in the germline V gene. The CDR3 covers 15 residues. This chain's CDR3 is CASSPNQGFGEKLFF. The DNA for the CDR3 is TGTGCCAGCAGCCCCAACCAAGGTTTCGGGGAAAAACTGTTTTTT.

This clone appeared once. The chain is built from TRBV5-4 and TRBJ2-1; the D gene is possibly TRBD1 (6 bases). V was trimmed by 10 bases and J by 5 bases, leaving 13 bases between them. The CDR3 contains 12 residues. The germline V gene encodes CDR1 SGHNT and CDR2 YYREEE (reference sequence). The CDR3 region has the DNA TGTGCCGGCCAGGGGAGTGACAATGAGCAGTTCTTC. It encodes CAGQGSDNEQFF.

This clone was recorded once. The V gene is TRBV27, the J gene TRBJ1-2; TRBD1 agrees at 8 bases. The germline gives CDR1 MNHEY, CDR2 SMNVEV (reference sequence). Germline trimming cut 5 bases from V and 8 bases from J; bases unmatched to any gene: 10. CDR3 length: 14 amino acids. CDR3: CASSALGQGKGYTF. As DNA, the CDR3 is TGTGCCAGCAGTGCCCTCGGACAGGGAAAAGGCTACACCTTC.

The chain uses TRBV7-2 and TRBJ1-2, with 8 positions matching TRBD1. The CDR3 is 17 residues long. The V gene end was trimmed by 4 bases and the J gene end by 0 bases; junction bases not matched to a gene: 10. The germline CDR1 and CDR2 sequences are SGHTA and FQGNSA. CDR3 nucleotide sequence: TGTGCCAGCAGCTCGACAGGGGCCGCACCCTCTAACTATGGCTACACCTTC. Its protein product is CASSSTGAAPSNYGYTF.